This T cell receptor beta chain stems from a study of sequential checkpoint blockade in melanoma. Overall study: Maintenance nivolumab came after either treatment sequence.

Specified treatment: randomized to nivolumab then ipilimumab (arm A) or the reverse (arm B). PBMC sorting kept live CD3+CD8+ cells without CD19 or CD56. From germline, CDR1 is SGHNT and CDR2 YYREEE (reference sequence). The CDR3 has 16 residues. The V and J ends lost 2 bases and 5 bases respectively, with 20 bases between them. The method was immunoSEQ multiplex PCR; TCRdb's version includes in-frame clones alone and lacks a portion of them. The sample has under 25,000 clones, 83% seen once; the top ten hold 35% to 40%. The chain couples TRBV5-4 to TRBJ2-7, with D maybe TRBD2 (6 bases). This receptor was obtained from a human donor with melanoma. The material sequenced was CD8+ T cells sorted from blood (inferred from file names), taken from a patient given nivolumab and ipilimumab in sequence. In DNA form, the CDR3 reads TGTGCCAGCAGCTTCACGGGTACGGGAGTAGGTGACGAGCAGTACTTC. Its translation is CASSFTGTGVGDEQYF.